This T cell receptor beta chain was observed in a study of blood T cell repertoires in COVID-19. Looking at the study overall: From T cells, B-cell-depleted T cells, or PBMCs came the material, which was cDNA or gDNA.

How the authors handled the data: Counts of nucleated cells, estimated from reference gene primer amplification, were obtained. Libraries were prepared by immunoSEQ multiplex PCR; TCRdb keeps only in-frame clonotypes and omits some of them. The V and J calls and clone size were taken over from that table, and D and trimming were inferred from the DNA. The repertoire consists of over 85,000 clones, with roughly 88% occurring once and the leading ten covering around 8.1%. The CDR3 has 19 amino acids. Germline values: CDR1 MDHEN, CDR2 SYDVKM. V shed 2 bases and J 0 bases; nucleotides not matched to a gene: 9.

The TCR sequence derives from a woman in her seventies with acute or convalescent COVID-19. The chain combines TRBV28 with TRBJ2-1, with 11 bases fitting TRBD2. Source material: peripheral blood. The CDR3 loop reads CASSLIGSTSGISYNEQFF. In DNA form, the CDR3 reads TGTGCCAGCAGTTTAATTGGGTCGACTAGCGGGATCTCCTACAATGAGCAGTTCTTC.